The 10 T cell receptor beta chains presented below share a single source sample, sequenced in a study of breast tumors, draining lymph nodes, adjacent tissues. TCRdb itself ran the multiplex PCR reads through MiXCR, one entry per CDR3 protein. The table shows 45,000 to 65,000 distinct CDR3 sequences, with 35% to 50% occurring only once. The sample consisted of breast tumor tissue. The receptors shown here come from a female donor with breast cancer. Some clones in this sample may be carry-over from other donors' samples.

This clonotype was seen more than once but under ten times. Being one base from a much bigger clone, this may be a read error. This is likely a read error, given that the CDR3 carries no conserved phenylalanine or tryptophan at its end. The CDR3 is CASSLGLAGTKNEQFS. The CDR3 DNA sequence: TGTGCCAGTAGTCTAGGACTAGCGGGCACTAAAAATGAGCAGTTCTCC. The chain combines TRBV19 with TRBJ2-1; TRBD2 aligns across 11 bases. V dropped 5 bases and J dropped 7; count of bases not matched to a gene: 10. The CDR3 has 16 amino acids. CDR1 is LNHDA, CDR2 SQIVND, per germline (reference sequence).

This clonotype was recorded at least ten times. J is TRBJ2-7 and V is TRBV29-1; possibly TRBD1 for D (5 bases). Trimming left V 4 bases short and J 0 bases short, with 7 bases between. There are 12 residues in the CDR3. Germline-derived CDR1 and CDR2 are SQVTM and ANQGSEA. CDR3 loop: CSVARGSYEQYF. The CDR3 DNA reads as TGCAGCGTTGCTAGGGGCTCCTACGAGCAGTACTTC.

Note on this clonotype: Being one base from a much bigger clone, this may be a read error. This CDR3 is CSASKPLAGTNEQFF. CDR3 coding DNA: TGCAGTGCTAGTAAACCCCTGGCGGGGACCAATGAGCAGTTCTTC. V usage is TRBV20-1 and J usage is TRBJ2-1; perhaps TRBD2 as D (6 bases). Trimming pared 3 bases from V and 6 bases from J, leaving 18 bases between. CDR1 is DFQATT, CDR2 SNEGSKA, per germline (reference sequence). CDR3 length: 15 residues.

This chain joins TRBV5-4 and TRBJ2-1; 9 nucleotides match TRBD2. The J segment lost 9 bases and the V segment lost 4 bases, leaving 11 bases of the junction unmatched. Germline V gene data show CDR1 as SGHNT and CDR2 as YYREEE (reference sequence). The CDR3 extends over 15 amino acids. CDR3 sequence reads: CASSPGGVAGVEQFF. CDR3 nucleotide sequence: TGTGCCAGCAGCCCCGGGGGGGTAGCGGGAGTTGAGCAGTTCTTC.

For the CDR3, the DNA is TGTGCCAGCAGCTTAAGCGGGAGCACAGATACGCAGTATTTT. Its protein product is CASSLSGSTDTQYF. The gene calls are TRBV7-3 and TRBJ2-3; D may be TRBD2 (5 bases). CDR1 is SGHTA and CDR2 is FQGTGA in the germline V gene. CDR3 size: 14 residues. The ends were cut back, 1 base at V and 0 bases at J, with 5 bases in the middle.

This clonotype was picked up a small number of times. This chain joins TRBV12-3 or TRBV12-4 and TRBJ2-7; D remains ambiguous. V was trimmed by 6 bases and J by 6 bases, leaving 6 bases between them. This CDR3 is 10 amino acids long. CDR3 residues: CASRGSEQYF. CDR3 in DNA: TGTGCCAGCAGGGGGTCCGAGCAGTACTTC.

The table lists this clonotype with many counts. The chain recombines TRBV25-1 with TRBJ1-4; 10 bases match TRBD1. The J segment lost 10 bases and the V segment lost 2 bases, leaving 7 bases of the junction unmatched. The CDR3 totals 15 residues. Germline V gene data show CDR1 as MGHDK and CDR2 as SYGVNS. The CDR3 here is CASSEMGQGNVKLFF. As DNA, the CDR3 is TGTGCCAGCAGTGAAATGGGACAGGGGAACGTAAAACTGTTTTTT.

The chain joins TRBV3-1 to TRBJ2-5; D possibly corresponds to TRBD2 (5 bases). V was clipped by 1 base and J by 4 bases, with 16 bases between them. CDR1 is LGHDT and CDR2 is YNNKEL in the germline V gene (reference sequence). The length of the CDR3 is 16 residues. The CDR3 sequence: CASSQAAGRNPETQYF. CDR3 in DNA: TGTGCCAGCAGCCAAGCGGCGGGCCGCAATCCAGAGACCCAGTACTTC.

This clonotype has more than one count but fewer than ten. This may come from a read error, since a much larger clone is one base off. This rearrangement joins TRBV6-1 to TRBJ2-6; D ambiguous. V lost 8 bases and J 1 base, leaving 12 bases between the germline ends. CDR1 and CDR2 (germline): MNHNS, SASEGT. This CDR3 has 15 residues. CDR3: CASGPTNSGANVLTF. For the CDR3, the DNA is TGTGCCAGCGGGCCTACCAATTCTGGGGCCAACGTCCTGACTTTC.

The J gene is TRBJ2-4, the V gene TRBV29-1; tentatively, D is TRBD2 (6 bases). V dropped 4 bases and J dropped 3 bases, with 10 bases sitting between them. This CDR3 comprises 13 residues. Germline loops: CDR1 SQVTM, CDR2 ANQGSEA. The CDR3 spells CSVVWRDKNIQYF. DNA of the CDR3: TGCAGCGTTGTCTGGCGGGACAAAAACATTCAGTACTTC.